This T cell receptor beta chain was profiled in a study of metastatic and nonmetastatic thyroid tumors. As for the study in general: Patients with malignant and benign thyroid disease provided blood and tumor or nodule tissue, whose repertoires were compared.

Thyroid surgery was performed in patients who had received no treatment beforehand. How the authors handled the data: The distant-metastasis classifier for papillary thyroid cancer was built from CDR3 differences across clinicopathological groups. With MiXCR, TCRdb reprocessed the PCR reads. The V and J calls and clone size come from TCRdb's table, not from the authors' own analysis. The table records around 17,000 clones, around 23% of them present only once. The CDR3 extends over 18 amino acids. Germline V gene data show CDR1 as MNHEY and CDR2 as SVGAGI. Trimming removed 0 bases from V and 4 bases from J; junction bases left unmatched: 11. Overall study findings and caveats: Malignant thyroid tumors reportedly exceeded benign nodules significantly in TCR beta diversity, with the difference appearing in blood and tumor.

This clone was seen at least ten times. No antigen is known for it. The source of this sequence is a female donor with papillary thyroid cancer or a benign thyroid nodule (not recorded which). Some clones in this sample may be carry-over from other donors' samples. This rearrangement joins TRBV6-5 to TRBJ2-2, with 7 bases matching TRBD2. What was sequenced was adjacent normal tissue. The CDR3 loop reads CASSYSGGFEASTGELFF. The CDR3, as DNA: TGTGCCAGCAGTTACTCGGGAGGGTTTGAGGCTAGCACCGGGGAGCTGTTTTTT.